The 20 T cell receptor beta chains reported below all come from one sample, sequenced in a study of shared clonotypes between healthy human individuals. Measured with immunoSEQ multiplex PCR; TCRdb has only the in-frame clones, and not every one. The table shows 850,000 to 1,200,000 clones, with more than 60% occurring only once. Sequencing was performed on memory CD4+ T cells sorted from blood. Subset reported: CD45RA-negative fraction. The receptors were gathered from a man younger than 35 in good health.

J is TRBJ2-3 and V is TRBV10-3, with 9 nucleotides matching TRBD1. Germline values: CDR1 ENHRY, CDR2 SYGVKD. There are 15 residues in the CDR3. V was clipped by 5 bases and J by 4 bases; unmatched bases: 7. In DNA, the CDR3 is TGTGCCATCAGTATGGGACAGGGTGACGCAGATACGCAGTATTTT. Protein product: CAISMGQGDADTQYF.

The chain joins TRBV27 to TRBJ2-1, with 9 bases lining up with TRBD2. Germline assignment: CDR1 MNHEY and CDR2 SMNVEV (reference sequence). The CDR3 runs to 15 residues. V shed 1 base and J 7 bases; nucleotides not matched to a gene: 5. The CDR3 loop reads CASSLWLAGLNEQFF. CDR3 nucleotide sequence: TGTGCCAGCAGTTTATGGCTAGCGGGGTTAAATGAGCAGTTCTTC.

Of note for this clone: This sample also contains other DNA sequences that code for the same CDR3. CDR3 nucleotides: TGTGCCAGCAGTTACTCCAGGGGCCCCTACGAGCAGTACTTC. Translating gives CASSYSRGPYEQYF. The chain is built from TRBV6-5 and TRBJ2-7; TRBD1 is a possible D gene (6 bases). Germline V CDR1 and CDR2: MNHEY, SVGAGI. This CDR3 has 14 residues. V shed 0 bases and J shed 2 bases, with 8 bases lying between them.

The rearrangement links TRBV5-8 to TRBJ2-5, with D perhaps TRBD1 or TRBD2 (5 bases each). V dropped 2 bases and J dropped 4 bases, with 9 bases sitting between them. This CDR3 contains 13 residues. Per germline, CDR1 SGHTS and CDR2 YDEGEE. CDR3 bases: TGTGCCAGCAGCTTTTCGAGGGGAGAGACCCAGTACTTC. As protein: CASSFSRGETQYF.

Only one count was recorded for this clone. The rearrangement uses TRBV18 and TRBJ1-1; D is perhaps TRBD1 (5 bases). Germline loops: CDR1 KGHSH, CDR2 LQKENI. This CDR3 contains 15 residues. Trimming pared 2 bases from V and 5 bases from J, leaving 15 bases between. CDR3 bases: TGTGCCAGCTCACCAAAGGCTCCTCCAGGGACTGAAGCTTTCTTT. This sequence encodes CASSPKAPPGTEAFF.

This clone was found once. The chain couples TRBV4-3 to TRBJ1-2; TRBD1 matches at 11 bases. The CDR3 totals 17 residues. V gave up 1 base and J gave up 7 bases; unmatched junction bases: 11. The germline gives CDR1 LGHNA, CDR2 YSLEER. The CDR3 sequence is CASSQGVEDRGRSGYTF. The CDR3, as DNA: TGCGCCAGCAGCCAAGGCGTAGAGGACAGGGGGCGGAGTGGCTACACCTTC.

Here the CDR3 DNA reads TGCGCCAGCAGCTCCGGGACAGGGAACACGCAGTATTTT. Protein: CASSSGTGNTQYF. The rearrangement uses TRBV5-1 and TRBJ2-3, with 9 bases fitting TRBD1. The germline V gene encodes CDR1 SGHRS and CDR2 YFSETQ. The CDR3 consists of 13 residues. The V segment lost 3 bases and the J segment 9 bases; nucleotides outside the gene matches: 5.

This clone was observed a handful of times. Other DNA sequences of this sample code for an identical CDR3. This rearrangement joins TRBV6-1 to TRBJ2-5; D unresolved. Between the trimmed V and J ends, which lost 4 bases and 5 bases, there was a span of 14 bases. The CDR3 contains 14 residues. Looked up from germline, CDR1 is MNHNS and CDR2 is SASEGT. CDR3 sequence (DNA): TGTGCCAGCAGTGCGGCAGGAATCGAGGAGACCCAGTACTTC. Encoded protein: CASSAAGIEETQYF.

The sample holds a few counts of this clone. The chain is built from TRBV2 and TRBJ2-2; weak D call: TRBD2 (6 bases). V lost 2 bases, J lost 7 bases, and 14 bases lay in between. CDR1 and CDR2 from the germline V gene are SNHLY and FYNNEI. This CDR3 is 15 amino acids long. CDR3 in DNA: TGTGCCAGCAGTGAAACCGCACATAGCGGCGGGGAGCTGTTTTTT. It encodes CASSETAHSGGELFF. The whole variable domain, filled in from reference TRBV2 and TRBJ2-2, reads EPEVTQTPSHQVTQMGQEVILRCVPISNHLYFYWYRQILGQKVEFLVSFYNNEISEKSEIFDDQFSVERPDGSNFTLKIRSTKLEDSAMYFCASSETAHSGGELFFGEGSRLTVL.

The rearrangement links TRBV6-6 to TRBJ2-2; D not certain. The germline V gene encodes CDR1 MNHNY and CDR2 SVGAGI (reference sequence). The CDR3 totals 14 residues. The V end was cut by 5 bases, the J end by 2 bases, with 9 bases between. The CDR3 DNA is TGTGCCAGCAGTCCACGGAAAAACACCGGGGAGCTGTTTTTT. Amino acid sequence: CASSPRKNTGELFF.

Regarding this clone: The sample has other DNA sequences that encode this CDR3 too. The gene calls are TRBV30 and TRBJ2-3; TRBD2 might be the D (6 bases). V lost 3 bases, J lost 2 bases, and 12 bases lay in between. CDR3 length: 14 amino acids. Looked up from germline, CDR1 is GTSNPN and CDR2 is SVGIG (reference sequence). The CDR3: CAWRGGLPTDTQYF. CDR3 nucleotides: TGTGCCTGGAGGGGGGGACTTCCCACAGATACGCAGTATTTT.

This clone came up once. V and J are TRBV6-6 and TRBJ1-1; no clear D gene. The germline V and J ends were trimmed by 2 bases and 3 bases, with 13 bases remaining between them. CDR1 MNHNY and CDR2 SVGAGI come from the germline V gene (reference sequence). The CDR3 extends over 15 amino acids. This chain's CDR3 is CASSYRAPRDTEAFF. CDR3 coding DNA: TGTGCCAGCAGTTACCGAGCCCCTAGGGACACTGAAGCTTTCTTT.

The chain uses TRBV4-1 and TRBJ2-7; D unclear. V lost 1 base to trimming and J lost 1 base, with 5 bases between them. Germline V CDR1 and CDR2: MGHRA, YSYEKL. This CDR3 has 13 residues. CDR3 sequence reads: CASSQVGSYEQYF. The CDR3 DNA follows: TGCGCCAGCAGCCAAGTTGGGTCCTACGAGCAGTACTTC.

The chain has TRBV4-3 and TRBJ2-7, with 13 bases identical to TRBD2. V lost 0 bases and J lost 1; bases outside the gene matches: 6. Germline V gene lookup returns CDR1 LGHNA and CDR2 YSLEER. The CDR3 is 18 residues long. The CDR3 DNA is TGCGCCAGCAGCCAAGATTTACTAGCGGGAGGGATATCCTACGAGCAGTACTTC. Its protein product is CASSQDLLAGGISYEQYF.

This clone appeared a single time. The V gene is TRBV7-8, the J gene TRBJ1-5; TRBD1 agrees at 7 bases. From germline, CDR1 is SGHVS and CDR2 FQNEAQ. With V trimmed by 3 bases and J by 4 bases, 3 bases remained unmatched. This CDR3 spans 14 amino acids. The CDR3 protein is CASSFRQGNQPQHF. The CDR3 region has the DNA TGTGCCAGCAGCTTTAGACAGGGTAATCAGCCCCAGCATTTT.

The V gene is TRBV6-5, the J gene TRBJ2-5; 10 nucleotides agree with TRBD1. The CDR3 spans 15 residues. Germline loops: CDR1 MNHEY, CDR2 SVGAGI. Trimming took 5 bases from V and 4 from J; bases not matched to a gene: 7. Here the CDR3 reads CASSPRTGGGETQYF. CDR3 DNA sequence: TGTGCCAGCAGTCCGCGGACAGGGGGGGGAGAGACCCAGTACTTC.

The chain employs TRBV6-5 and TRBJ2-3; no clear D. Germline CDR1 reads MNHEY; CDR2 reads SVGAGI. With 5 bases removed from V and 5 bases from J, the gap between germline ends came to 5 bases. This CDR3 has 11 amino acids. CDR3: CASSVRDTQYF. The CDR3 DNA follows: TGTGCCAGCAGTGTACGAGATACGCAGTATTTT.

The V call is TRBV11-2, the J call TRBJ2-7; TRBD1 might be the D (6 bases). The CDR3 has 14 amino acids. Trimming cost V 5 bases and J 6 bases, with 17 bases left between them. CDR1 is SGHAT and CDR2 is FQNNGV in the germline V gene. CDR3 in DNA: TGTGCCAGCAGCCATCCGACAGGCAGGGGCGAGCAGTACTTC. Encoded protein: CASSHPTGRGEQYF.

The chain links TRBV5-1 to TRBJ2-5; possibly TRBD2 for D (6 bases). The J call may be mistaken, given a closer DNA end match to TRBJ2-7. This CDR3 region has 14 residues. Germline V gene sequence: CDR1 SGHRS, CDR2 YFSETQ. The CDR3 DNA is TGCGCCAGCAGTGAGGGAGGCCCCTCCTACGAGCAGTACTTC. Protein product: CASSEGGPSYEQYF.

J is TRBJ2-7 and V is TRBV5-1, with TRBD1 matching 7 bases. J gave up 2 bases and V 4 bases, and 9 bases lay outside the gene matches. The V gene's germline CDR1 is SGHRS and CDR2 YFSETQ. CDR3 length equals 15 residues. Here the CDR3 reads CASSVGQPIPYEQYF. In DNA form, the CDR3 reads TGCGCCAGCAGCGTGGGACAGCCCATCCCCTACGAGCAGTACTTC.